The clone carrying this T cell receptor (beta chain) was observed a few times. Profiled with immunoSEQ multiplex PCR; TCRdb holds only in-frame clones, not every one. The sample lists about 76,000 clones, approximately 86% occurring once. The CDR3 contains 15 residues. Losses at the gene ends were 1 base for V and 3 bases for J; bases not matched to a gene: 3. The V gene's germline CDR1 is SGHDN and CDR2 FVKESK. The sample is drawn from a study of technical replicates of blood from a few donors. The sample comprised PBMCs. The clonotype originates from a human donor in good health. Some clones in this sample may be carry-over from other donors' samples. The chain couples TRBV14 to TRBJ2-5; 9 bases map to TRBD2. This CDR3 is CASSQVSSGEETQYF. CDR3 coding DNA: TGTGCCAGCAGCCAAGTTTCTAGCGGGGAAGAGACCCAGTACTTC. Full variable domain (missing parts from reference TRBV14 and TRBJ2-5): EAGVTQFPSHSVIEKGQTVTLRCDPISGHDNLYWYRRVMGKEIKFLLHFVKESKQDESGMPNNRFLAERTGGTYSTLKVQPAELEDSGVYFCASSQVSSGEETQYFGPGTRLLVL.